This TCR beta chain was identified in a study of beta chain features in type 1 diabetes. Findings and caveats of the study: It was among patients, rather than healthy donors, that naive, central memory and Treg TCRB repertoires appeared more similar.

The CDR3 loop spans 18 amino acids. V lost 5 bases to trimming and J lost 5 bases; unmatched junction nucleotides: 10. Germline V gene lookup returns CDR1 SGHTA and CDR2 FQGNSA. Of note for this clone: Its specificity is unknown.

Reverse transcribing all isolated RNA meant expressed TCRB transcripts were sequenced. TCRdb's copy holds only in-frame clones and misses some; the assay was immunoSEQ multiplex PCR. The sample shows 250,000 to 350,000 clones, 14% of them seen only once. J is TRBJ2-1 and V is TRBV7-2; TRBD2 aligns across 15 bases. Sequenced material: central memory CD4+ T cells from blood. The sequence was collected from a man aged 25-45 years in good health. CDR3 sequence (DNA): TGTGCCAGCAGCCCGGGGACTAGCGGGAGGTACCTCCACAATGAGCAGTTCTTC. It translates to CASSPGTSGRYLHNEQFF.